This T cell receptor (beta chain) was observed in a study of T cell changes during pregnancy in multiple sclerosis. The germline V gene has CDR1 SGHRS and CDR2 YFSETQ. The CDR3 is 15 amino acids. Losses at the gene ends were 1 base for V and 1 base for J; bases not matched to a gene: 4. TCRdb's copy holds only in-frame clones and misses some; the assay was immunoSEQ multiplex PCR. The table shows more than 2,000 clones, with over 75% occurring only once. This rearrangement joins TRBV5-1 to TRBJ1-2; 7 bases align to TRBD1. This receptor was taken from a female patient with multiple sclerosis, enrolled in a pregnancy study. Some clones in this sample may be carry-over from other donors' samples. The material sequenced was CD4+ T cells from PBMCs (not recorded whether the cells were cultured). The CDR3, as DNA: TGCGCCAGCAGCTTGAGGGGGCTGGATAACTATGGCTACACCTTC. The encoded protein is CASSLRGLDNYGYTF. Complete variable domain (other parts from reference TRBV5-1 and TRBJ1-2): KAGVTQTPRYLIKTRGQQVTLSCSPISGHRSVSWYQQTPGQGLQFLFEYFSETQRNKGNFPGRFSGRQFSNSRSEMNVSTLELGDSALYLCASSLRGLDNYGYTFGSGTRLTVV.